These T cell receptor beta chains were read from a single sample in a study of blood T cell repertoires in COVID-19. Data came from immunoSEQ multiplex PCR; TCRdb stores just in-frame clones and leaves some out. The sample consists of roughly 170,000 clones, less than 85% of them appearing once. The source material was peripheral blood. The origin of the receptors is a human donor in a cohort sampled during active COVID-19. The CDR3 runs from the conserved cysteine through the conserved F or W. The D gene is left open where the match is weak. Only some rows state a clone size, as once, few, many or a class for expanded clones.

cdr3_nt	cdr3_aa	clone_size	v_call	j_call	d_call
TGCGCCAGCAGCCAAAGGACAGGGTCCTCTGGGGCCAACGTCCTGACTTTC	CASSQRTGSSGANVLTF	.	TRBV5-1	TRBJ2-6	TRBD1
TGTGCCAGCAGTCCGGGGACAGGGTACTATGGCTACACCTTC	CASSPGTGYYGYTF	.	TRBV6-5	TRBJ1-2	TRBD1
TGTGCCAGCAGCCAAGGGACGGGAGGTAACTATGGCTACACCTTC	CASSQGTGGNYGYTF	few	TRBV3-1/TRBV3-2	TRBJ1-2	.
TGCGCCAGCAGCTCTCAGACTAGCGGGGGGGTAACCTACAATGAGCAGTTCTTC	CASSSQTSGGVTYNEQFF	.	TRBV5-1	TRBJ2-1	TRBD2
TGCGCCAGCAGTGAGGACTTAACCGGGACAGGGGGAGGCTACACCTTC	CASSEDLTGTGGGYTF	.	TRBV10-2	TRBJ1-2	TRBD1
TGTGCCAGCAGCCGGGACAGCGCCTACGAGCAGTACTTC	CASSRDSAYEQYF	.	TRBV12-3/TRBV12-4	TRBJ2-7	TRBD1
TGCAGCGTCGATGGACTGTCGAGCTCCTACAATGAGCAGTTCTTC	CSVDGLSSSYNEQFF	.	TRBV29-1	TRBJ2-1	.
TGCGCCAGCAGCGGCCCCCCGGGGGATATCCCCTACGAGCAGTACTTC	CASSGPPGDIPYEQYF	.	TRBV5-1	TRBJ2-7	.
TGTGCCAGTCTCCCGAGGGGGCACACCGGGGAGCTGTTTTTT	CASLPRGHTGELFF	few	TRBV2	TRBJ2-2	TRBD1
TGTGCCTGGAACAGGGGTGGGAACACTGAAGCTTTCTTT	CAWNRGGNTEAFF	.	TRBV30	TRBJ1-1	TRBD1
TGTGCCAGCAGTCAGACTATCGGCGGGGGCCTCGAGCAGTACTTC	CASSQTIGGGLEQYF	.	TRBV2	TRBJ2-7	.
TGTGCCAGCAGCTTGAGGACAGGAGGGGGTTCCTATAATTCACCCCTCCACTTT	CASSLRTGGGSYNSPLHF	.	TRBV5-6	TRBJ1-6	TRBD1
TGTGCCAGTAGTATAAGGTCAGGGGGGACGAACACCGGGGAGCTGTTTTTT	CASSIRSGGTNTGELFF	.	TRBV19	TRBJ2-2	.
TGTGCCAGCAGCTTGTTCTCCGGGGCTAACTATGGCTACACCTTC	CASSLFSGANYGYTF	.	TRBV5-4	TRBJ1-2	.
TGTGCCACCCACGCACTTGGGGGCGTCACCGAGCAGTACTTC	CATHALGGVTEQYF	.	TRBV6-5	TRBJ2-7	.
TGTGCCACCAGTGAACGGACAGGCAATGAGCAGTTCTTC	CATSERTGNEQFF	.	TRBV24-1	TRBJ2-1	TRBD1
TGTGCCAGCAGCTTGACAGGGGGAGGCACCTTC	CASSLTGGGTF	.	TRBV7-9	TRBJ1-2	TRBD1
TGCGCCAGCAGCCAAAACCCCGGGGGAGGTAATGAGCAGTTCTTC	CASSQNPGGGNEQFF	.	TRBV5-1	TRBJ2-1	.
TGTGCCAGCAGTTACCAGGGTCCAGAGCAGTTCTTC	CASSYQGPEQFF	.	TRBV6-6	TRBJ2-1	.
TGTGCCTGGAGTCCTCGAACAGGGGGCACAGATACGCAGTATTTT	CAWSPRTGGTDTQYF	.	TRBV30	TRBJ2-3	TRBD1
TGTGCCAGTAGTATTAAGGCTAGCGGGGGGCCTCCTACAAATGAGCAGTTCTTC	CASSIKASGGPPTNEQFF	.	TRBV19	TRBJ2-1	TRBD2
TGTGCCAGCACGGCGGGGGTCAATGAGCAGTTCTTC	CASTAGVNEQFF	.	TRBV3-1/TRBV3-2	TRBJ2-1	TRBD2
TGTGCCAGCAGCCAAGACCCCTCGTCCTACGAGCAGTACTTC	CASSQDPSSYEQYF	.	TRBV3-1/TRBV3-2	TRBJ2-7	.
TGTGCCAGCAGCCCCGGGACAGCATACGAGCAGTACTTC	CASSPGTAYEQYF	.	TRBV2	TRBJ2-7	TRBD1
TGTGCCAGCAGCTTGAAGGGGGCGTCTGTATTCGAGCAGTACTTC	CASSLKGASVFEQYF	.	TRBV5-4	TRBJ2-7	TRBD1
TGCGCCAGCAGCTCTTCCGGGTCGGAGGAGGAGACCCAGTACTTC	CASSSSGSEEETQYF	.	TRBV5-1	TRBJ2-5	.
TGTGCCAGCAGCTGGGGGACTAGCCAAGAGACCCAGTACTTC	CASSWGTSQETQYF	.	TRBV5-4	TRBJ2-5	TRBD2
TGTGCCAGCAGCCCGAGGACTACCGGTGAGCAGTTCTTC	CASSPRTTGEQFF	.	TRBV4-2	TRBJ2-1	.
TGTGCCAGCAGAGGTCGGGTTAACTATGGCTACACCTTC	CASRGRVNYGYTF	.	TRBV12-3/TRBV12-4	TRBJ1-2	.
TGTGCCAGCAGCTTGGGACAGGGGGCCGGATGGCAAGAGACCCAGTACTTC	CASSLGQGAGWQETQYF	many	TRBV7-9	TRBJ2-5	TRBD1
TGTGCCAGCAGCTTGGGGCTTCGGTACAATGAGCAGTTCTTC	CASSLGLRYNEQFF	.	TRBV7-9	TRBJ2-1	.
TGTGCCAGCAGTCCTACAGGGGGGGGTGGAAGAAGTGGAAACACCATATATTTT	CASSPTGGGGRSGNTIYF	.	TRBV6-6	TRBJ1-3	TRBD1
TGTGCCAGCAGCTCAGAGACAGGGATCTTTTCTAAGCAGTACTTC	CASSSETGIFSKQYF	.	TRBV7-3	TRBJ2-7	TRBD1
TGTGCCAGCAGCCGGTCCGGTGAGCAGTTCTTC	CASSRSGEQFF	.	TRBV9	TRBJ2-1	.
TGTGCCAGCAGCTTAGGAGGGTCGGTAGCGGGGGCTGGGGCCAACGTCCTGACTTTC	CASSLGGSVAGAGANVLTF	once	TRBV13	TRBJ2-6	TRBD2
TGTGCCAGCAGTAGCGGGGGGGCCTCTGGGGCCAACGTCCTGACTTTC	CASSSGGASGANVLTF	.	TRBV4-2	TRBJ2-6	TRBD2
TGTGCCAGCAGCCTCCTTGGGGCCAACGTCCTGACTTTC	CASSLLGANVLTF	few	TRBV5-4	TRBJ2-6	.
TGTGCCAGCTCACCAGGAGCGGGGGGGTTCTACAATGAGCAGTTCTTC	CASSPGAGGFYNEQFF	.	TRBV18	TRBJ2-1	TRBD2
TGTGCCAGCAGCCCCCCCCTCCGGGACAATGTAGCTTTCTTT	CASSPPLRDNVAFF	.	TRBV6-5	TRBJ1-1	.
TGTGCCAGCAGCCTGCTTCCGACAGAGTCCTACGAGCAGTACTTC	CASSLLPTESYEQYF	once	TRBV5-5	TRBJ2-7	.
TGTGCCAGCAGCTTAGGTTTTGGACAGCTGAACACTGAAGCTTTCTTT	CASSLGFGQLNTEAFF	.	TRBV7-9	TRBJ1-1	.
TGTGCCAGCCTGGGACAGGGGATCCACGAGCAGTACTTC	CASLGQGIHEQYF	few	TRBV2	TRBJ2-7	TRBD1